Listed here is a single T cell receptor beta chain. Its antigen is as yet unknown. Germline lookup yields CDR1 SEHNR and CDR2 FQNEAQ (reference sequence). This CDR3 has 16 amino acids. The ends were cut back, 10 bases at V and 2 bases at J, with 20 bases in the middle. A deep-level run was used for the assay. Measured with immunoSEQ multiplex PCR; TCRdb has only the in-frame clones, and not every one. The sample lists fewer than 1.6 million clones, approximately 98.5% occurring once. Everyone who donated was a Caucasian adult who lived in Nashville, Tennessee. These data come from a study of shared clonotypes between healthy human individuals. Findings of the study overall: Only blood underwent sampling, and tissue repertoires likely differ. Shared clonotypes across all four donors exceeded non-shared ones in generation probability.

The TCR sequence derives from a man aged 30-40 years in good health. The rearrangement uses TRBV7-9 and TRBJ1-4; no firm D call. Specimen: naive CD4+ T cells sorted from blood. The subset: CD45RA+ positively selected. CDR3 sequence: CATVRMTRETNEKLFF. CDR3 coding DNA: TGTGCCACGGTTCGTATGACCAGAGAGACTAATGAAAAACTGTTTTTT.